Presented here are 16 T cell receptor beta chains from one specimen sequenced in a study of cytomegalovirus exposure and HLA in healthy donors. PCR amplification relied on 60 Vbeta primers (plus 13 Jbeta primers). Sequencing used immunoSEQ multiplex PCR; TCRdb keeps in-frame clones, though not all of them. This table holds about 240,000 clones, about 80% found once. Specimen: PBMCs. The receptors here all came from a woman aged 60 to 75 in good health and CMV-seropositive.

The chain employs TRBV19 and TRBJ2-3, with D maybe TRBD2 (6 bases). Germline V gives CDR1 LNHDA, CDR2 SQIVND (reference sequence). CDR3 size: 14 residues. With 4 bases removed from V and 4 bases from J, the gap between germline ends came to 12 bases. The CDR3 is CASSRTQRADTQYF. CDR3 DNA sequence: TGTGCCAGTAGTAGGACCCAGCGGGCAGATACGCAGTATTTT.

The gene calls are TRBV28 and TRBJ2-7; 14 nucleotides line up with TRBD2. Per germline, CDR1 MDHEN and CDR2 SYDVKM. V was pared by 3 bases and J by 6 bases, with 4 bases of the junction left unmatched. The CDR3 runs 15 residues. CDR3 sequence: CASSLTSGRVGEQYF. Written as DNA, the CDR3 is TGTGCCAGCAGTTTGACTAGCGGGAGGGTCGGCGAGCAGTACTTC.

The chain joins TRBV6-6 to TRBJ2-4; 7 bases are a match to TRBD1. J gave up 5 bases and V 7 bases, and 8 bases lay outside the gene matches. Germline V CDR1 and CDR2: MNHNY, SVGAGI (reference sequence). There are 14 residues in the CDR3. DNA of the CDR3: TGTGCCAGCACTGCGGACAGGAGACAAAACATTCAGTACTTC. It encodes CASTADRRQNIQYF.

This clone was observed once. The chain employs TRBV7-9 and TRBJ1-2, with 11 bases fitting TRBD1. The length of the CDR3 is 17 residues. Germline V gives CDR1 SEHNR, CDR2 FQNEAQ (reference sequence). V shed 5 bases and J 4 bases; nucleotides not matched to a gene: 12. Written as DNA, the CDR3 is TGTGCCAGCAGCCCTCTACTCGGACAGGGGGCGGGCTATGGCTACACCTTC. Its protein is CASSPLLGQGAGYGYTF.

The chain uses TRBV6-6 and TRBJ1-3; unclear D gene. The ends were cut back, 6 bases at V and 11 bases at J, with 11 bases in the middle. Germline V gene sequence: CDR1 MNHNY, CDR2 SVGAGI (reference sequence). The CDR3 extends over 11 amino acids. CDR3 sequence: CASRDRGSIYF. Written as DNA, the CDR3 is TGTGCCAGCAGGGATCGAGGGTCCATATATTTT.

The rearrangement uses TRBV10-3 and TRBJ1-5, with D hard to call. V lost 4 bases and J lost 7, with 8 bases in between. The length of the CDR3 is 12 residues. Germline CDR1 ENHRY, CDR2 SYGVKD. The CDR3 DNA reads TGTGCCATCAGTGTCCTCGGGCAGCCCCAGCATTTT. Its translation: CAISVLGQPQHF.

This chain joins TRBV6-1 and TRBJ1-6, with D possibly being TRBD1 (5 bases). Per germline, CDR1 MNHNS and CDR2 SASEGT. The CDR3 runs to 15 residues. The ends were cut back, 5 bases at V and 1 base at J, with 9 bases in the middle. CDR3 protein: CASSPGWSYNSPLHF. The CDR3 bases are TGTGCCAGCAGTCCAGGGTGGTCCTATAATTCACCCCTCCACTTT.

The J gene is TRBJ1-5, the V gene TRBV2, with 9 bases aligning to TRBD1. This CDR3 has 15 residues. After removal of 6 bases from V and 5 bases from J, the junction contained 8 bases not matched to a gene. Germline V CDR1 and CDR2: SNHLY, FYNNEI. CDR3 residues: CASSLETGGDQPQHF. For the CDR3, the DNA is TGTGCCAGCAGCCTGGAGACAGGGGGGGATCAGCCCCAGCATTTT. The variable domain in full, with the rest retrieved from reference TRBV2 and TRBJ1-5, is EPEVTQTPSHQVTQMGQEVILRCVPISNHLYFYWYRQILGQKVEFLVSFYNNEISEKSEIFDDQFSVERPDGSNFTLKIRSTKLEDSAMYFCASSLETGGDQPQHFGDGTRLSIL.

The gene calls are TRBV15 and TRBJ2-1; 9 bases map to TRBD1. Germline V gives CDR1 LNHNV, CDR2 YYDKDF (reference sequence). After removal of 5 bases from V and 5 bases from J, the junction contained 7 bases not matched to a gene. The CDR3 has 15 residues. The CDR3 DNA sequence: TGTGCCACCAGCGACAGGGGGGCGGGGGACAATGAGCAGTTCTTC. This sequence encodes CATSDRGAGDNEQFF.

CDR3 loop: CASGTSVVYEQYF. Written as DNA, the CDR3 is TGTGCCAGTGGGACTAGCGTCGTCTACGAGCAGTACTTC. This sequence joins TRBV7-9 and TRBJ2-5; TRBD2 matches 10 bases. The assigned J gene may be wrong: the sequence end matches TRBJ2-7 better. The CDR3 is 13 residues long. CDR1 and CDR2 (germline): SEHNR, FQNEAQ (reference sequence).

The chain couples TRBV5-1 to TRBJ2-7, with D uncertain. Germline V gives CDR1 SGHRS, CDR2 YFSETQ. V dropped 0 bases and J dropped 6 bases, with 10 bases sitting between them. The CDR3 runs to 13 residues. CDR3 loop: CASSLVLTTEQYF. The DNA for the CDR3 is TGCGCCAGCAGCTTGGTGTTGACAACCGAGCAGTACTTC.

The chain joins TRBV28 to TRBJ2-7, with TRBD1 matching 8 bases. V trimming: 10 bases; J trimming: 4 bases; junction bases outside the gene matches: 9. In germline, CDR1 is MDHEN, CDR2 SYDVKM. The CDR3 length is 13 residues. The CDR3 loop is CATLDRDQYEQYF. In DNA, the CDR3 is TGTGCCACCTTGGACAGGGACCAATACGAGCAGTACTTC. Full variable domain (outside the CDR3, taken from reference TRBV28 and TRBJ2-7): DVKVTQSSRYLVKRTGEKVFLECVQDMDHENMFWYRQDPGLGLRLIYFSYDVKMKEKGDIPEGYSVSREKKERFSLILESASTNQTSMYLCATLDRDQYEQYFGPGTRLTVT.

The CDR3 loop is CASSLFGGTEAFF. The CDR3 DNA reads TGTGCCAGCAGTTTATTCGGGGGCACTGAAGCTTTCTTT. The J gene is TRBJ1-1, the V gene TRBV28; the D gene is possibly TRBD1 (5 bases). The V and J ends lost 1 base and 4 bases respectively, with 7 bases between them. Germline loops: CDR1 MDHEN, CDR2 SYDVKM. The CDR3 length is 13 residues. Supplemented by reference TRBV28 and TRBJ1-1, the full variable domain reads DVKVTQSSRYLVKRTGEKVFLECVQDMDHENMFWYRQDPGLGLRLIYFSYDVKMKEKGDIPEGYSVSREKKERFSLILESASTNQTSMYLCASSLFGGTEAFFGQGTRLTVV.

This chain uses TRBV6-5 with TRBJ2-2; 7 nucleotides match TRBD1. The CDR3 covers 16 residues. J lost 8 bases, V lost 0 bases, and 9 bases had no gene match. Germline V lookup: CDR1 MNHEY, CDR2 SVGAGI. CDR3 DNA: TGTGCCAGCAGTTACTCCCTCAGGGGGTCGGGTGGGGAGCTGTTTTTT. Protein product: CASSYSLRGSGGELFF.

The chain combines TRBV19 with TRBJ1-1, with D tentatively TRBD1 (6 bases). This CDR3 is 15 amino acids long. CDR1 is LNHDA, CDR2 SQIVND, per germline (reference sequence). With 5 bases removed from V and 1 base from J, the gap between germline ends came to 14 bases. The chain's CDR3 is CASSATGRQNTEAFF. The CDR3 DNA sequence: TGTGCCAGTAGTGCAACAGGGCGTCAGAACACTGAAGCTTTCTTT.

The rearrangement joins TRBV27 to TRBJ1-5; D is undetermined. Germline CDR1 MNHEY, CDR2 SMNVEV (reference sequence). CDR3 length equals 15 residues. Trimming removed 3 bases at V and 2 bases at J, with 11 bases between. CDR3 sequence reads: CASSFSERGNQPQHF. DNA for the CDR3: TGTGCCAGCAGTTTTTCCGAACGCGGCAATCAGCCCCAGCATTTT.